The rows below give T cell receptor beta chains drawn from one sample of a study of cytomegalovirus exposure and HLA in healthy donors. Clones were sequenced by immunoSEQ multiplex PCR, and TCRdb holds only the in-frame ones, with some missing. This table holds almost 200,000 clones, around three quarters found once. The sequencing sample was made of PBMCs. All receptors derive from a man aged 25-45 years in good health and CMV-seronegative. CDR3s leave out the opening cysteine and the closing phenylalanine or tryptophan.

v_call,cdr3_length,j_call,cdr3_aa
TRBV2,8,TRBJ2-1,ASTGNEQF
TRBV28,12,TRBJ1-5,ASSQRTRNQPQH
TRBV4-1,12,TRBJ1-1,ASSQLSLNTEAF
TRBV7-9,13,TRBJ1-2,ASNQGQGARYGYA
TRBV28,13,TRBJ1-1,ASSPLRGLSTEAF
TRBV2,16,TRBJ1-6,ASSEKGARGSYNSPLH
TRBV19,11,TRBJ1-5,ASSTLRDQPQH
TRBV7-3,11,TRBJ2-7,ASSSQGGGEQY
TRBV2,13,TRBJ2-7,ASSALAGGSYEQY
TRBV29-1,10,TRBJ2-5,SMLSGVETQY
TRBV6-4,11,TRBJ1-5,ASSDGDNQPQH
TRBV7-2,10,TRBJ2-3,ASSPRGDTQY
TRBV11-3,13,TRBJ1-2,ASSLVGRTNYGYT
TRBV2,11,TRBJ1-5,ASRLDYNQPQH
TRBV4-2,11,TRBJ2-7,ASSLGQGDEQY
TRBV11-2,14,TRBJ2-7,ASSPPGLAGVGEQY
TRBV2,15,TRBJ2-7,ASKQISPGQSSYEQY
TRBV28,11,TRBJ1-2,ASSLAGRYGYT
TRBV7-9,13,TRBJ2-7,ASSPLLMATYEQY
TRBV9,12,TRBJ2-4,ASSTVGQADIQY
TRBV6-5,13,TRBJ2-5,ASSRGQVGGKTQY
TRBV10-2,10,TRBJ2-7,ASIGSAYEQY
TRBV5-6,12,TRBJ1-1,ASSLIQVNTEAF
TRBV5-4,12,TRBJ2-7,ASSRRDRPYEQY
TRBV28,11,TRBJ1-1,ASRKPGVPEAF
TRBV6-4,11,TRBJ2-3,ANTHSSTDTQY
TRBV5-1,13,TRBJ1-4,ASSLAGTGDEKLF
TRBV5-6,12,TRBJ1-2,ASSLFRVRFGYT
TRBV4-1,13,TRBJ2-7,ASSQDQGGGNEQY
TRBV9,14,TRBJ2-1,ASSPGTSGRFGEQF
TRBV28,13,TRBJ2-7,ASSLGLAGGYEQY
TRBV7-6,15,TRBJ2-7,ASSPALADSRSYEQY
TRBV6-6,13,TRBJ1-5,ASSYSGGRNQPQH
TRBV28,12,TRBJ1-4,ASSLPGGNEKLF
TRBV29-1,10,TRBJ2-7,SVTEASYEQY
TRBV29-1,10,TRBJ1-5,SVAEGDQPQH
TRBV10-2,14,TRBJ2-2,ASSTGTGTNTGELF
TRBV10-3,13,TRBJ2-1,AISEKGSGRYEQF
TRBV15,14,TRBJ2-5,ATSWPRGAGEETQY
TRBV2,9,TRBJ2-7,ASSDSYEQY
TRBV7-9,12,TRBJ2-7,ASSNLQGLVEQY
TRBV5-1,10,TRBJ2-1,ASSHGTPFLF
TRBV11-1,14,TRBJ2-3,ASSSRTSPSTDTQY
TRBV19,12,TRBJ2-5,ASSRTSGLETQY
TRBV6-4,10,TRBJ2-3,ASSPVTDTQY
TRBV6-5,14,TRBJ2-1,ASSYSGTSGRHEQF
TRBV11-2,14,TRBJ2-7,ASSLGGLADSYEQY
TRBV20-1,9,TRBJ1-2,SARANYGYT
TRBV15,12,TRBJ1-5,ATQTGDSNQPQH
TRBV5-1,14,TRBJ2-5,ASSLGGTTFQETQY
TRBV27,14,TRBJ2-1,ASSPVGDRAYNEQF
TRBV2,11,TRBJ2-1,ASSVNSYNEQF
TRBV7-9,12,TRBJ2-3,ASSHSLAGDTQY
TRBV7-6,14,TRBJ2-1,ASSHTPGLADNEQF
TRBV19,11,TRBJ2-7,ASSIDEGGEQY